The 17 T cell receptor beta chains given below trace back to one sample, sequenced in a study of OX40 agonist ivuxolimab in advanced cancers. Here immunoSEQ multiplex PCR was the method, and the copy in TCRdb shows in-frame clones only, minus some. The sample has about 24,000 clones, approximately 91% seen once. Source: CD4+ or CD8+ T cells sorted from blood, taken in a trial of the OX40 agonist ivuxolimab. All receptors derive from an adult with an advanced solid tumor such as melanoma, head and neck, liver or kidney cancer.

V is TRBV4-3 and J is TRBJ2-2; 8 nucleotides line up with TRBD2. The ends lost 2 bases at V and 3 bases at J; junction bases unmatched: 5. Germline assignment: CDR1 LGHNA and CDR2 YSLEER. This CDR3 spans 16 amino acids. The CDR3 DNA reads as TGCGCCAGCAGCCAAAGTAGCGGGGCCCACACCGGGGAGCTGTTTTTT. Amino acid sequence: CASSQSSGAHTGELFF.

The chain joins TRBV6-6 to TRBJ1-1, with D possibly matching TRBD1 (5 bases). V lost 7 bases to trimming and J lost 4 bases, with 13 bases between them. CDR3 length: 13 amino acids. Germline CDR1 MNHNY, CDR2 SVGAGI (reference sequence). The CDR3 reads CASTTWGGTEAFF. The CDR3 region has the DNA TGTGCCAGCACCACTTGGGGGGGCACTGAAGCTTTCTTT.

The chain recombines TRBV7-3 with TRBJ2-5; 10 bases fit TRBD2. Germline loops: CDR1 SGHTA, CDR2 FQGTGA. The CDR3 runs 17 residues. Trimming removed 1 base from V and 11 bases from J; junction bases left unmatched: 16. CDR3 nucleotides: TGTGCCAGCAGCTTAAATCCGTCTAGCGGGAGAATGGGGGAGCAGTACTTC. It is translated as CASSLNPSSGRMGEQYF.

Of note for this clone: Germline is not matched at one junction end, which may reflect a read error. This rearrangement joins TRBV6-5 to TRBJ2-2, with D maybe TRBD2 (6 bases). The CDR3 totals 16 residues. CDR1 is MNHEY, CDR2 SVGAGI, per germline. As DNA, the CDR3 is TGTGCCAGCAGTTCCCCGACTAGGGGTGACACCAGGGAGCTGTTTTTT. Protein sequence: CASSSPTRGDTRELFF.

The chain has TRBV7-8 and TRBJ2-5; D unclear. The V gene's germline CDR1 is SGHVS and CDR2 FQNEAQ. The CDR3 runs to 14 residues. Trimming took off 1 base at V and 5 bases at J, with 11 bases between the two ends. The CDR3 spells CASSLGLPGETQYF. The DNA of the CDR3 is TGTGCCAGCAGCTTAGGGCTCCCGGGCGAGACCCAGTACTTC. Full variable domain (missing parts from reference TRBV7-8 and TRBJ2-5): GAGVSQSPRYKVAKRGQDVALRCDPISGHVSLFWYQQALGQGPEFLTYFQNEAQLDKSGLPSDRFFAERPEGSVSTLKIQRTQQEDSAVYLCASSLGLPGETQYFGPGTRLLVL.

On this clone itself: The junction shows a germline mismatch at one end, possibly a read error. The chain links TRBV5-1 to TRBJ2-7; unclear D gene. From germline, CDR1 is SGHRS and CDR2 YFSETQ. The CDR3 runs to 9 residues. The CDR3 reads CASSLAENF. CDR3 nucleotide sequence: TGCGCCAGCAGCTTGGCCGAGAACTTC.

The chain recombines TRBV5-1 with TRBJ2-2; 8 bases are a match to TRBD1. Trimming removed 8 bases from V and 4 bases from J; junction bases left unmatched: 10. The CDR3 extends over 15 amino acids. Germline V CDR1 and CDR2: SGHRS, YFSETQ. This CDR3 reads CASQPGQVTTGELFF. The CDR3 DNA reads as TGCGCCAGTCAACCGGGACAGGTGACCACCGGGGAGCTGTTTTTT. Drawing the rest from reference TRBV5-1 and TRBJ2-2, the complete variable domain is KAGVTQTPRYLIKTRGQQVTLSCSPISGHRSVSWYQQTPGQGLQFLFEYFSETQRNKGNFPGRFSGRQFSNSRSEMNVSTLELGDSALYLCASQPGQVTTGELFFGEGSRLTVL.

V and J are TRBV11-3 and TRBJ1-1; D is undetermined. Germline loops: CDR1 SGHNT, CDR2 YENEEA. This CDR3 is built from 13 residues. Deletions cut 0 bases from V and 0 bases from J, with 2 bases between. The CDR3 here is CASSLDLNTEAFF. CDR3 coding DNA: TGTGCCAGCAGCTTAGATCTGAACACTGAAGCTTTCTTT.

This chain links TRBV4-3 with TRBJ2-7; D is undetermined. Trimming removed 0 bases from V and 4 bases from J, with 16 bases in between. The CDR3 has 16 residues. Germline-derived CDR1 and CDR2 are LGHNA and YSLEER. Here the CDR3 reads CASSQETAPLQYEQYF. CDR3 in DNA: TGCGCCAGCAGCCAAGAGACCGCTCCCCTACAGTACGAGCAGTACTTC.

The chain couples TRBV6-6 to TRBJ1-5; no firm D call. The CDR3 is made up of 12 amino acids. Germline V gene lookup returns CDR1 MNHNY and CDR2 SVGAGI (reference sequence). The V end was cut by 7 bases, the J end by 7 bases, with 11 bases between. For the CDR3, the DNA is TGTGCCAGCACCCCGGGAGGGCAGCCCCAGCATTTT. Protein product: CASTPGGQPQHF.

The chain combines TRBV5-1 with TRBJ1-4, with 7 bases identical to TRBD1. The ends lost 7 bases at V and 0 bases at J; junction bases unmatched: 3. CDR1 SGHRS and CDR2 YFSETQ come from the germline V gene. The CDR3 contains 14 residues. CDR3 sequence: CASRQGATNEKLFF. The CDR3 nucleotides are TGCGCCAGCCGCCAGGGGGCAACTAATGAAAAACTGTTTTTT.

This CDR3 is CASSILSGGLYSYNEQFF. CDR3 nucleotide sequence: TGTGCCAGTAGTATACTTAGCGGGGGGCTTTATTCCTACAATGAGCAGTTCTTC. V gene TRBV19 combines with J gene TRBJ2-1, with TRBD2 matching 10 bases. This CDR3 comprises 18 residues. Germline assignment: CDR1 LNHDA and CDR2 SQIVND (reference sequence). The J segment lost 1 base and the V segment lost 2 bases, leaving 8 bases of the junction unmatched.

V is TRBV5-6 and J is TRBJ2-1; D may match TRBD1 or TRBD2 (5 bases each). V dropped 4 bases and J dropped 3 bases, with 17 bases sitting between them. Germline V gene sequence: CDR1 SGHDT, CDR2 YYEEEE. The CDR3 extends over 16 amino acids. The CDR3 region has the DNA TGTGCCAGCAGCAAAGGACGGGGACCTCTCTACAATGAGCAGTTCTTC. Residues: CASSKGRGPLYNEQFF. The full variable domain, with the rest looked up from reference TRBV5-6 and TRBJ2-1, is DAGVTQSPTHLIKTRGQQVTLRCSPKSGHDTVSWYQQALGQGPQFIFQYYEEEERQRGNFPDRFSGHQFPNYSSELNVNALLLGDSALYLCASSKGRGPLYNEQFFGPGTRLTVL.

This clone was counted once. The chain is built from TRBV19 and TRBJ2-3; 7 bases agree with TRBD2. V shed 7 bases, J shed 0 bases, and the junction held 19 bases outside the gene matches. Germline values: CDR1 LNHDA, CDR2 SQIVND (reference sequence). The CDR3 totals 19 residues. CDR3 nucleotides: TGTGCCAGTAAGGACCTGGTCGTGAGCGGGGCTTCTAGCACAGATACGCAGTATTTT. Residues: CASKDLVVSGASSTDTQYF.

The genes are TRBV19 and TRBJ2-2, with 11 bases that match TRBD2. This CDR3 has 16 amino acids. The germline CDR1 and CDR2 sequences are LNHDA and SQIVND (reference sequence). Trimming at V came to 3 bases and at J to 4 bases, leaving 4 bases not matched to a gene. The CDR3 here is CASSIPLAGGTGELFF. CDR3 coding DNA: TGTGCCAGTAGTATCCCCCTAGCGGGAGGCACCGGGGAGCTGTTTTTT.

The chain employs TRBV5-1 and TRBJ2-7; 12 nucleotides line up with TRBD2. The CDR3 runs to 15 residues. Trimming removed 4 bases from V and 2 bases from J; junction bases left unmatched: 4. CDR1 and CDR2 (germline): SGHRS, YFSETQ. CDR3 residues: CASSPLAGGTYEQYF. The CDR3 nucleotides read TGCGCCAGCAGCCCACTAGCGGGGGGCACCTACGAGCAGTACTTC.

The chain combines TRBV27 with TRBJ2-7, with 9 nucleotides matching TRBD1. CDR3 size: 16 residues. V shed 6 bases and J 3 bases; nucleotides not matched to a gene: 12. Germline V gene sequence: CDR1 MNHEY, CDR2 SMNVEV (reference sequence). In DNA, the CDR3 is TGTGCCAGCAGACCTGCCATGGACAGGGGTTACTACGAGCAGTACTTC. Encoded protein: CASRPAMDRGYYEQYF.